Below, 5 T cell receptor beta chains from the same sample are listed, as sequenced in a study of blood T cells in healthy people across ages. The authors ran a second PCR of about 6 to 11 cycles using a sample-barcoded 5' primer and a J-beta primer mix. TCRdb reprocessed the 5' RACE reads via MiXCR and lists one record per CDR3 protein. Here the sample spans roughly 800,000 distinct CDR3 sequences, roughly 50% being singletons. Input material: blood. These receptors were obtained from a man aged 80 or over in good health.

The chain has TRBV10-1 and TRBJ2-1; 10 positions match TRBD2. The CDR3 runs to 15 residues. V shed 0 bases and J 6 bases; nucleotides not matched to a gene: 2. CDR1 is WNHNN and CDR2 is SYGVQD in the germline V gene (reference sequence). CDR3 protein: CASSESLAGVNEQFF. DNA of the CDR3: TGCGCCAGCAGTGAGTCGCTAGCGGGAGTCAATGAGCAGTTCTTC.

This clonotype was seen many times. CDR3 amino acids: CASSQAGAGTGATGGYTF. The CDR3 DNA reads as TGTGCCAGCAGCCAAGCGGGGGCCGGGACAGGGGCTACTGGTGGCTACACCTTC. The chain recombines TRBV4-2 with TRBJ1-2, with 10 bases that match TRBD1. Losses at the gene ends were 1 base for V and 7 bases for J; bases not matched to a gene: 15. CDR1 LGHNA and CDR2 YNFKEQ come from the germline V gene. The CDR3 consists of 18 residues.

The rearrangement joins TRBV7-3 to TRBJ2-7; D is unclear. V gave up 3 bases and J gave up 0 bases, with 18 bases separating them. The CDR3 has 17 residues. The germline V gene encodes CDR1 SGHTA and CDR2 FQGTGA. In DNA, the CDR3 is TGTGCCAGCAGCTTTTGGGGAAGTGCACAGCCCTCCTACGAGCAGTACTTC. Protein: CASSFWGSAQPSYEQYF.

The chain combines TRBV5-1 with TRBJ2-3; 9 bases are a match to TRBD1. The CDR3 consists of 18 residues. The V segment lost 0 bases and the J segment 14 bases; nucleotides outside the gene matches: 22. Germline V CDR1 and CDR2: SGHRS, YFSETQ. In DNA, the CDR3 is TGCGCCAGCAGCTTGGCGGGACAGGGTGCTCCCGAGCACAGATACGCGTATTTT. Encoded protein: CASSLAGQGAPEHRYAYF.

This chain joins TRBV5-1 and TRBJ2-1; 9 bases are shared with TRBD1. Losses at the gene ends were 0 bases for V and 4 bases for J; bases not matched to a gene: 8. The CDR3 totals 17 residues. CDR1 and CDR2 from the germline V gene are SGHRS and YFSETQ. The chain's CDR3 is CASSLVTGGANYNEQFF. DNA of the CDR3: TGCGCCAGCAGCTTGGTTACAGGGGGCGCCAATTACAATGAGCAGTTCTTC.